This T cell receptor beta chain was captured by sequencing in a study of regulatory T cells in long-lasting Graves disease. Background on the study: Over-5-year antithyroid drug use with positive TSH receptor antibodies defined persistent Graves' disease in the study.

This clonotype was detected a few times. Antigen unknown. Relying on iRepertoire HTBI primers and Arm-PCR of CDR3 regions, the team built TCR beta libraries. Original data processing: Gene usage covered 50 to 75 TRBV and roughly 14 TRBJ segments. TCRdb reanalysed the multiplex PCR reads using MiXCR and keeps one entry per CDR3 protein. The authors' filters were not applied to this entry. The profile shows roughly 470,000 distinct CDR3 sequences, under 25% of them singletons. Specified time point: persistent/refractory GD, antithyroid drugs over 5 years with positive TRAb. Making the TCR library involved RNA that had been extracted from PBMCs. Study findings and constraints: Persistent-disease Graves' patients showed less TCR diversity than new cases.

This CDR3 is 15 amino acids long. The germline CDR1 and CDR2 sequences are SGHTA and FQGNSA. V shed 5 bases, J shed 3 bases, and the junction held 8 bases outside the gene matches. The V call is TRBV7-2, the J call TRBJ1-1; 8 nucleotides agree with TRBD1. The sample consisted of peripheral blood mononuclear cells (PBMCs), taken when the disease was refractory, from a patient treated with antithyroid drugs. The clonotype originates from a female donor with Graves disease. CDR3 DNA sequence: TGTGCCAGCAGCCCGGGTACAGGGGGGCACACTGAAGCTTTCTTT. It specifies CASSPGTGGHTEAFF.